Below are 25 T cell receptor beta chains sequenced from a single sample in a study of blood T cell repertoires in COVID-19. Clones were sequenced by immunoSEQ multiplex PCR, and TCRdb holds only the in-frame ones, with some missing. This table holds approximately 250,000 clones, about 82% found once. Sequencing was performed on peripheral blood. The source is an elderly woman with COVID-19, enrolled during active disease.

V is TRBV5-1 and J is TRBJ1-3, with TRBD1 as a possible D gene (6 bases). The ends were cut back, 4 bases at V and 0 bases at J, with 14 bases in the middle. The CDR3 totals 16 residues. Germline CDR1 SGHRS, CDR2 YFSETQ. Written as DNA, the CDR3 is TGCGCCAGCAGCCTCACGACAGGATACTCTGGAAACACCATATATTTT. Translated: CASSLTTGYSGNTIYF.

J is TRBJ1-5 and V is TRBV6-2 or TRBV6-3; 7 bases fit TRBD1. Looked up from germline, CDR1 is MNHEY and CDR2 is SVGEGT. The V gene end was trimmed by 2 bases and the J gene end by 4 bases; junction bases not matched to a gene: 5. CDR3 length: 15 residues. CDR3 loop: CASSYASGGNQPQHF. The CDR3 nucleotides are TGTGCCAGCAGTTACGCGTCAGGGGGTAATCAGCCCCAGCATTTT.

The genes are TRBV24-1 and TRBJ1-2; D uncertain. Trimming cost V 5 bases and J 1 base, with 10 bases left between them. Looked up from germline, CDR1 is KGHDR and CDR2 is SFDVKD. CDR3 size: 14 residues. CDR3 sequence (DNA): TGTGCCACCAGTGCGGGGAAACATAACTATGGCTACACCTTC. Translation gives CATSAGKHNYGYTF.

This chain links TRBV3-1 (or the pseudogene TRBV3-2) with TRBJ1-2, with TRBD1 matching 7 bases. The length of the CDR3 is 14 residues. The germline CDR1 and CDR2 sequences are LGHDT and YNNKEL (reference sequence). After removal of 2 bases from V and 6 bases from J, the junction contained 6 bases not matched to a gene. Here the CDR3 DNA reads TGTGCCAGCAGCCAACCGACAGGGAAGGATGGCTACACCTTC. This gives the protein CASSQPTGKDGYTF.

This clone was detected only once. The chain recombines TRBV7-2 with TRBJ1-3; a weak D match, TRBD1 (5 bases). The ends were cut back, 6 bases at V and 4 bases at J, with 16 bases in the middle. CDR1 SGHTA and CDR2 FQGNSA come from the germline V gene. The CDR3 totals 15 residues. The CDR3 DNA sequence: TGTGCCAGCAGTTCAGTAGGGGCAGGGGGAAACACCATATATTTT. Protein sequence: CASSSVGAGGNTIYF.

V usage is TRBV19 and J usage is TRBJ2-7; D gene uncertain. This CDR3 has 13 amino acids. Germline-derived CDR1 and CDR2 are LNHDA and SQIVND (reference sequence). Trimming removed 9 bases from V and 0 bases from J, with 12 bases in between. The CDR3 here is CASLGQNSYEQYF. Here the CDR3 DNA reads TGTGCCAGCTTGGGCCAAAACTCCTACGAGCAGTACTTC.

The chain carries TRBV7-9 and TRBJ1-1; D perhaps matches TRBD1 (6 bases). CDR1 SEHNR and CDR2 FQNEAQ come from the germline V gene (reference sequence). V was cut by 8 bases and J by 8 bases, with 18 bases left in between. There are 13 residues in the CDR3. CDR3 nucleotide sequence: TGTGCCAGCGGGTATTTGGACAGACAGGAAGCTTTCTTT. Its translation is CASGYLDRQEAFF.

The rearrangement uses TRBV18 and TRBJ1-6; 11 nucleotides align to TRBD1. With V trimmed by 5 bases and J by 10 bases, 7 bases remained unmatched. The CDR3 spans 15 residues. Germline V lookup: CDR1 KGHSH, CDR2 LQKENI. The CDR3 DNA follows: TGTGCCAGCTCATCGATGGGACAGGGGGGCTCACCCCTCCACTTT. Encoded protein: CASSSMGQGGSPLHF.

The V gene is TRBV7-3, the J gene TRBJ1-2; TRBD1 matches at 9 bases. This CDR3 is 15 amino acids long. Germline V gene sequence: CDR1 SGHTA, CDR2 FQGTGA. J gave up 7 bases and V 1 base, and 7 bases lay outside the gene matches. The CDR3 reads CASSLNPGTGSGYTF. Written as DNA, the CDR3 is TGTGCCAGCAGCTTAAATCCCGGGACAGGGAGTGGCTACACCTTC.

This chain links TRBV7-9 with TRBJ1-2, with TRBD1 as a possible D gene (5 bases). V lost 1 base and J lost 8, with 11 bases in between. The germline CDR1 and CDR2 sequences are SEHNR and FQNEAQ (reference sequence). The CDR3 sequence is 13 residues long. CDR3 amino acids: CASSLEGLGGYTF. The CDR3 nucleotides read TGTGCCAGCAGCTTAGAGGGGCTGGGAGGCTACACCTTC.

The chain uses TRBV6-6 and TRBJ2-2; 8 bases are a match to TRBD1. V dropped 6 bases and J dropped 5; count of bases not matched to a gene: 11. CDR1 is MNHNY and CDR2 is SVGAGI in the germline V gene (reference sequence). The CDR3 extends over 16 amino acids. The CDR3 protein is CASSHRLTGETGELFF. The DNA of the CDR3 is TGTGCCAGCAGCCATCGCCTGACAGGGGAGACCGGGGAGCTGTTTTTT.

This clone appeared a few times. This chain joins TRBV10-3 and TRBJ1-2; D is perhaps TRBD1 (6 bases). Trimming took 6 bases from V and 4 from J, leaving 15 bases between them. Germline V CDR1 and CDR2: ENHRY, SYGVKD. The CDR3 contains 14 residues. The CDR3 spells CAISPEYRVYGYTF. The DNA for the CDR3 is TGTGCCATCAGCCCCGAGTACAGGGTCTATGGCTACACCTTC.

V is TRBV19 and J is TRBJ1-1; D may be TRBD1 (6 bases). The CDR3 contains 13 residues. Trimming shortened V by 7 bases and J by 6 bases, and 15 bases separated the two germline ends. Germline CDR1 reads LNHDA; CDR2 reads SQIVND (reference sequence). This CDR3 is CASNLGGWSEAFF. CDR3 DNA sequence: TGTGCCAGTAATTTAGGGGGATGGTCTGAAGCTTTCTTT. The entire variable domain, with the rest obtained from reference TRBV19 and TRBJ1-1, is as follows: DGGITQSPKYLFRKEGQNVTLSCEQNLNHDAMYWYRQDPGQGLRLIYYSQIVNDFQKGDIAEGYSVSREKKESFPLTVTSAQKNPTAFYLCASNLGGWSEAFFGQGTRLTVV.

The chain recombines TRBV7-2 with TRBJ1-2; the D gene is possibly TRBD1 (5 bases). CDR3 size: 14 residues. V lost 5 bases and J lost 8, with 18 bases in between. The germline gives CDR1 SGHTA, CDR2 FQGNSA. The CDR3 nucleotides read TGTGCCAGCAGCCGCCAGGCGGGGGGGGAGGGCTACACCTTC. It translates to CASSRQAGGEGYTF.

The J gene is TRBJ1-2, the V gene TRBV28; tentative D call: TRBD1 (6 bases). The CDR3 runs 13 residues. Looked up from germline, CDR1 is MDHEN and CDR2 is SYDVKM. V was pared by 4 bases and J by 3 bases, with 9 bases between. CDR3 sequence (DNA): TGTGCCAGCAGTTCAGGGGCCGACTATGGCTACACCTTC. Translated: CASSSGADYGYTF.

This chain joins TRBV24-1 and TRBJ1-2; D unresolved. The CDR3 contains 11 residues. Germline values: CDR1 KGHDR, CDR2 SFDVKD. The V end lost 2 bases, the J end lost 7 bases, and 4 bases lay between the germline ends. CDR3 loop: CATSDYRGYTF. As DNA, the CDR3 is TGTGCCACCAGTGATTATCGTGGCTACACCTTC.

CDR3 sequence: CASRSQGADNSPLHF. The CDR3 nucleotides are TGTGCCAGTAGATCGCAGGGGGCGGATAATTCACCCCTCCACTTT. The chain couples TRBV19 to TRBJ1-6; 8 nucleotides align to TRBD1. In germline, CDR1 is LNHDA, CDR2 SQIVND (reference sequence). V lost 6 bases and J lost 5; bases outside the gene matches: 6. The CDR3 consists of 15 residues.

The rearrangement links TRBV5-1 to TRBJ1-1; 7 nucleotides agree with TRBD1. CDR1 SGHRS and CDR2 YFSETQ come from the germline V gene. CDR3 length: 16 amino acids. V lost 0 bases, J lost 0 bases, and 5 bases stayed unmatched. The CDR3 reads CASSLGRGFMNTEAFF. The CDR3 DNA reads TGCGCCAGCAGCTTGGGCAGGGGGTTCATGAACACTGAAGCTTTCTTT.

The chain uses TRBV7-9 and TRBJ2-5; weak D call: TRBD1 (6 bases). Trimming pared 5 bases from V and 2 bases from J, leaving 18 bases between. Germline-derived CDR1 and CDR2 are SEHNR and FQNEAQ (reference sequence). CDR3 length: 16 amino acids. The CDR3 bases are TGTGCCAGCAGCCAACTACAGGGAAAGGGGCAAGAGACCCAGTACTTC. As protein: CASSQLQGKGQETQYF.

This chain uses TRBV9 with TRBJ1-2; 8 nucleotides line up with TRBD1. Germline CDR1 SGDLS, CDR2 YYNGEE. The CDR3 has 16 amino acids. J lost 6 bases, V lost 1 base, and 11 bases had no gene match. The DNA of the CDR3 is TGTGCCAGCAGCGTAAACCCAGGGGGCATGGAAGATGGCTACACCTTC. This encodes CASSVNPGGMEDGYTF.

This clone occurred once. This chain uses TRBV18 with TRBJ1-3; 10 bases are shared with TRBD1. This CDR3 comprises 17 residues. V was pared by 5 bases and J by 1 base, with 8 bases of the junction left unmatched. Germline CDR1 is KGHSH and CDR2 is LQKENI. CDR3 residues: CASSSGQGLVSGNTIYF. Written as DNA, the CDR3 is TGTGCCAGCTCATCGGGACAGGGGCTCGTTTCTGGAAACACCATATATTTT.

The chain uses TRBV7-2 and TRBJ2-5; D possibly corresponds to TRBD1 (6 bases). Germline lookup yields CDR1 SGHTA and CDR2 FQGNSA. Trimming left V 3 bases short and J 5 bases short, with 10 bases between. This CDR3 region has 13 residues. For the CDR3, the DNA is TGTGCCAGCAGCTTTGGGACATCCGAGACCCAGTACTTC. Amino acid sequence: CASSFGTSETQYF.

The rearrangement uses TRBV10-3 and TRBJ2-2, with TRBD1 matching 9 bases. Germline V lookup: CDR1 ENHRY, CDR2 SYGVKD. Germline trimming cut 10 bases from V and 4 bases from J; bases unmatched to any gene: 7. The CDR3 consists of 14 residues. DNA for the CDR3: TGTGCCACCACTCGACAGGGGGGCACCGGGGAGCTGTTTTTT. It specifies CATTRQGGTGELFF.

V usage is TRBV19 and J usage is TRBJ1-5; the D gene is possibly TRBD1 (5 bases). Germline-derived CDR1 and CDR2 are LNHDA and SQIVND (reference sequence). The CDR3 has 15 residues. Trimming stripped 3 bases from V and 4 bases from J, with 13 bases between. The CDR3 region is CASSMLGGPNQPQHF. The CDR3 nucleotides are TGTGCCAGTAGTATGTTGGGGGGACCTAATCAGCCCCAGCATTTT. Looking up the rest from reference TRBV19 and TRBJ1-5 gives the full variable domain: DGGITQSPKYLFRKEGQNVTLSCEQNLNHDAMYWYRQDPGQGLRLIYYSQIVNDFQKGDIAEGYSVSREKKESFPLTVTSAQKNPTAFYLCASSMLGGPNQPQHFGDGTRLSIL.

The rearrangement uses TRBV28 and TRBJ1-1, with D unclear. The germline gives CDR1 MDHEN, CDR2 SYDVKM. Trimming removed 3 bases from V and 9 bases from J, with 14 bases in between. There are 13 residues in the CDR3. The CDR3 sequence: CASSFPPLGQAFF. In nucleotides, the CDR3 is TGTGCCAGCAGTTTTCCCCCTTTGGGCCAAGCTTTCTTT.